The 13 T cell receptor beta chains below all came from one sample that was sequenced in a study of OX40 agonist ivuxolimab in advanced cancers. Profiled with immunoSEQ multiplex PCR; TCRdb holds only in-frame clones, not every one. Among around 84,000 clones, around 85% were seen once, and the ten largest hold roughly 7.3%. The source material was CD4+ or CD8+ T cells sorted from blood, sampled in a trial of the OX40 agonist ivuxolimab. The receptors were gathered from an adult with an advanced solid tumor such as melanoma, head and neck, liver or kidney cancer.

To note about this clone: Other nucleotide sequences in the sample specify the same CDR3. The chain links TRBV30 to TRBJ2-5; D ambiguous. CDR1 and CDR2 (germline): GTSNPN, SVGIG (reference sequence). This CDR3 has 11 residues. The V and J ends lost 3 bases and 5 bases respectively, with 7 bases between them. The CDR3 sequence is CAWSVRETQYF. CDR3 DNA sequence: TGTGCCTGGAGCGTCCGCGAGACCCAGTACTTC.

The chain is built from TRBV6-5 and TRBJ1-5; possible D gene TRBD1, 5 bases. This CDR3 is built from 15 residues. CDR1 is MNHEY, CDR2 SVGAGI, per germline. Trimming took off 7 bases at V and 5 bases at J, with 18 bases between the two ends. CDR3 protein: CASKRNRQRDQPQHF. CDR3 nucleotides: TGTGCCAGCAAGCGAAACAGGCAGCGCGATCAGCCCCAGCATTTT.

CDR3 amino acids: CASSQRTGTYGYTF. The CDR3, as DNA: TGTGCCAGCAGCCAAAGGACAGGGACCTATGGCTACACCTTC. V gene TRBV6-5 combines with J gene TRBJ1-2, with 8 bases fitting TRBD1. From germline, CDR1 is MNHEY and CDR2 SVGAGI. This CDR3 contains 14 residues. V gave up 6 bases and J gave up 4 bases; unmatched junction bases: 7.

In its sample, this clone was seen a few times. V gene TRBV30 combines with J gene TRBJ1-2; D call uncertain. The CDR3 is 14 amino acids. Trimming took 0 bases from V and 8 from J, leaving 16 bases between them. CDR1 is GTSNPN and CDR2 is SVGIG in the germline V gene (reference sequence). The CDR3 spells CAWSVVSGWIGYTF. CDR3 bases: TGTGCCTGGAGTGTAGTCTCGGGTTGGATAGGCTACACCTTC.

The chain couples TRBV11-3 to TRBJ2-5; D gene uncertain. CDR3 length: 16 amino acids. Per germline, CDR1 SGHNT and CDR2 YENEEA. The ends were cut back, 2 bases at V and 2 bases at J, with 15 bases in the middle. The CDR3 sequence is CASSLSGLRSQETQYF. The CDR3 region has the DNA TGTGCCAGCAGCTTATCCGGTTTGAGGAGTCAAGAGACCCAGTACTTC.

In its sample, this clone was seen once. V and J are TRBV7-8 and TRBJ1-6, with D maybe TRBD1 (5 bases). Deletions cut 5 bases from V and 7 bases from J, with 21 bases between. This CDR3 contains 17 residues. CDR1 is SGHVS and CDR2 is FQNEAQ in the germline V gene. This chain's CDR3 is CASSVPEGLVFNSPLHF. CDR3 in DNA: TGTGCCAGCAGCGTCCCTGAGGGGTTAGTTTTCAATTCACCCCTCCACTTT.

The V call is TRBV7-9, the J call TRBJ2-1; the D gene is possibly TRBD2 (5 bases). CDR3 size: 14 residues. Germline-derived CDR1 and CDR2 are SEHNR and FQNEAQ (reference sequence). With 4 bases removed from V and 2 bases from J, the gap between germline ends came to 9 bases. CDR3 DNA sequence: TGTGCCAGCAGCTCCAGGACTGCCTACAATGAGCAGTTCTTC. This translates into CASSSRTAYNEQFF. Combining the CDR3 with reference TRBV7-9 and TRBJ2-1 gives the whole variable domain DTGVSQNPRHKITKRGQNVTFRCDPISEHNRLYWYRQTLGQGPEFLTYFQNEAQLEKSRLLSDRFSAERPKGSFSTLEIQRTEQGDSAMYLCASSSRTAYNEQFFGPGTRLTVL.

The rearrangement joins TRBV18 to TRBJ2-5, with TRBD2 matching 14 bases. Per germline, CDR1 KGHSH and CDR2 LQKENI. The J segment lost 5 bases and the V segment lost 0 bases, leaving 2 bases of the junction unmatched. The CDR3 extends over 16 amino acids. The CDR3, as DNA: TGTGCCAGCTCACCACCGGGACTAGCGGGAGTTGAGACCCAGTACTTC. It yields the protein CASSPPGLAGVETQYF. Full variable domain (rest looked up from reference TRBV18 and TRBJ2-5): NAGVMQNPRHLVRRRGQEARLRCSPMKGHSHVYWYRQLPEEGLKFMVYLQKENIIDESGMPKERFSAEFPKEGPSILRIQQVVRGDSAAYFCASSPPGLAGVETQYFGPGTRLLVL.

A note on this clone: The junction departs from the called germline gene at one end, perhaps through a read error. The gene calls are TRBV18 and TRBJ2-5; D is possibly TRBD1 (5 bases). Germline lookup yields CDR1 KGHSH and CDR2 LQKENI. The CDR3 totals 15 residues. CDR3 amino acids: CASSPAGITQEPQYF. CDR3 DNA sequence: TGTGCCAGCTCACCTGCAGGGATCACCCAAGAGCCCCAGTACTTC.

The rearrangement joins TRBV25-1 to TRBJ1-6, with 7 bases that match TRBD1. The CDR3 extends over 14 amino acids. J gave up 6 bases and V 6 bases, and 5 bases lay outside the gene matches. The germline V gene has CDR1 MGHDK and CDR2 SYGVNS. CDR3 DNA sequence: TGTGCCAGCAGAGGGGACAGATTTAATTCACCCCTCCACTTT. Its protein is CASRGDRFNSPLHF.

The chain combines TRBV15 with TRBJ1-5; 12 bases fit TRBD1. Germline loops: CDR1 LNHNV, CDR2 YYDKDF (reference sequence). V gave up 1 base and J gave up 6 bases; unmatched junction bases: 7. The CDR3 length is 17 residues. CDR3 in amino acids: CATSRVPGQGAGQPQHF. In DNA form, the CDR3 reads TGTGCCACCAGCAGAGTCCCGGGACAGGGGGCGGGTCAGCCCCAGCATTTT.

The V gene is TRBV6-5, the J gene TRBJ2-5; 7 bases map to TRBD2. CDR3 length: 12 residues. Trimming took 4 bases from V and 11 from J; bases not matched to a gene: 7. CDR1 MNHEY and CDR2 SVGAGI come from the germline V gene. The CDR3 protein is CASSSGTKRQYF. The CDR3 region has the DNA TGTGCCAGCAGTTCCGGGACTAAACGGCAGTACTTC.

The V gene is TRBV5-1, the J gene TRBJ1-1; D ambiguous. Germline V gene lookup returns CDR1 SGHRS and CDR2 YFSETQ. The CDR3 consists of 13 residues. Trimming pared 4 bases from V and 0 bases from J, leaving 7 bases between. The CDR3 loop is CASSVDMNTEAFF. CDR3 nucleotides: TGCGCCAGCAGCGTGGATATGAACACTGAAGCTTTCTTT.